This T cell receptor (beta chain) comes out of a study of shared T cell receptors in the human thymus listed by TCRdb under 2021. Concerning the study at large: The study examined how self-reactive, shared T-cell receptor alpha chains are generated in the human thymus.

The library came from the immunoSEQ multiplex PCR assay. In TCRdb, the immuneACCESS table is reduced to in-frame sequences with V and J assigned. These tables do not hold every clone; where another copy was compared, an unresolved V gene accounts for under half, and the others remain unexplained. The sample table holds more than 300,000 clones, of which approximately 95% were seen once. Roughly 0.02% of the sample is taken by the ten largest. Regarding this clone: Its specific antigen is unknown. Base qualities were left out, and no much larger clone turns up one base away.

Sequenced input: thymocytes. The clonotype was recovered from a human donor.

The sequenced DNA: TGTGCCAGCAGCTTAGTCTCAGGGAACACTGAAGCTTTCTTT. Translated, this gives CASSLVSGNTEAFF. The rearranged segments are TRBV11-2 and TRBJ1-1; no D gene can be assigned with confidence. Per the germline V gene, SGHAT is the CDR1 and FQNNGV is the CDR2. There are 14 amino acids in the CDR3, from cysteine to phenylalanine inclusive. The entry retains the CDR3 DNA only, 42 bases that are in frame from base 1. V lost 1 base and J lost 1 base; the stretch between them is 7 bases long.